The clone carrying this T cell receptor (beta chain) showed up just a few times. CDR1 and CDR2 from the germline V gene are SGHTA and FQGTGA. Trimming took 7 bases from V and 4 from J; bases not matched to a gene: 9. CDR3 size: 15 residues. The data are from a study of blood T cell repertoires in COVID-19. Only in-frame clones appear in the TCRdb table, and some are missing; sequencing was by immunoSEQ multiplex PCR. There are about 380,000 clones in the sample; roughly 91% occur only once, and less than 1.5% lies in the top ten. The chain recombines TRBV7-3 with TRBJ2-2; TRBD2 matches at 7 bases. This sequence was found in a woman younger than 30 who had recovered from COVID-19. The sample was PBMCs or T cells enriched from blood (not recorded which). The CDR3 is CASKLAGTTTGELFF. In DNA, the CDR3 is TGTGCCAGCAAACTTGCCGGGACTACCACCGGGGAGCTGTTTTTT.